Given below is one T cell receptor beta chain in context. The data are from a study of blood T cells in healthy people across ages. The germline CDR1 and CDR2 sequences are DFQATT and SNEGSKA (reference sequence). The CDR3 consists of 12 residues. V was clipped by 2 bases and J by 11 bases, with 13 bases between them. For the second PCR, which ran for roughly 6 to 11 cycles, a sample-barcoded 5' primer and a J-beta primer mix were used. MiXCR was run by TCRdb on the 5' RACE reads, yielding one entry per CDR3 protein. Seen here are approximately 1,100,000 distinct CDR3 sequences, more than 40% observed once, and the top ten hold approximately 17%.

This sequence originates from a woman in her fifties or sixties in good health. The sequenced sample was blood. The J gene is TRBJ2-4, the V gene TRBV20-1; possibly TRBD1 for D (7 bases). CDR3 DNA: TGCAGTGCTAGACAGGGGGGCTACGTTCAGTACTTC. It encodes CSARQGGYVQYF.